A single sample gave rise to the 2 T cell receptor beta chains below, sequenced in a study of blood T cell repertoires in COVID-19. Profiling relied on immunoSEQ multiplex PCR, and the TCRdb table lists in-frame clones only, not all of them. Here the sample spans about 290,000 clones, roughly 80% being singletons. The sample was peripheral blood. The receptor source for this set is a woman aged 45-65 years with active or convalescent COVID-19.

CDR3 sequence reads: CASSLTPDKAAYEQYF. Written as DNA, the CDR3 is TGTGCCAGCAGCTTAACCCCTGACAAGGCCGCCTACGAGCAGTACTTC. J is TRBJ2-7 and V is TRBV7-8; D remains unclear. This CDR3 spans 16 amino acids. The V end lost 2 bases, the J end lost 2 bases, and 16 bases lay between the germline ends. Germline values: CDR1 SGHVS, CDR2 FQNEAQ. Full variable domain (missing parts from reference TRBV7-8 and TRBJ2-7): GAGVSQSPRYKVAKRGQDVALRCDPISGHVSLFWYQQALGQGPEFLTYFQNEAQLDKSGLPSDRFFAERPEGSVSTLKIQRTQQEDSAVYLCASSLTPDKAAYEQYFGPGTRLTVT.

The chain combines TRBV19 with TRBJ1-1, with 7 bases matching TRBD1. The CDR3 spans 14 residues. The junction had 5 bases not matched to a gene; V was cut back by 6 bases and J by 1 base. Germline CDR1 is LNHDA and CDR2 is SQIVND (reference sequence). The CDR3 loop is CASSLGQWNTEAFF. In nucleotides, the CDR3 is TGTGCCAGTAGCCTGGGACAGTGGAACACTGAAGCTTTCTTT.